The present T cell receptor (beta chain) was sequenced within a study of cytomegalovirus exposure and HLA in healthy donors. Findings and limits, study-wide: According to an earlier analysis, most TCR beta V segments yielded productive rearrangements about 87% or about 30% of the time. An analysis that was carried out later associated some 17,000 TCR beta sequences with HLA alleles at 0.05 false discovery rate. Some V segments could not be told apart, so they were left out, TRBV6-2 and TRBV6-3 among them. Donors were assumed by presence/absence analyses to have roughly uniform sequencing depth.

Worth noting for this clone: Its antigen is undetermined.

The V gene end was trimmed by 2 bases and the J gene end by 3 bases; junction bases not matched to a gene: 4. This CDR3 comprises 14 residues. The germline CDR1 and CDR2 sequences are SGHVS and FNYEAQ. PCR amplification relied on 60 Vbeta primers (plus 13 Jbeta primers). Method: immunoSEQ multiplex PCR; TCRdb's copy keeps in-frame clones and lacks some. The sample lists some 70,000 clones; less than 70% were seen once. The chain recombines TRBV7-6 with TRBJ2-7; 7 bases match TRBD1. Source material: PBMCs. The receptor was derived from a woman aged 30 to 39 in good health and CMV-seronegative. For the CDR3, the DNA is TGTGCCAGCAGCTTAAAGGGGACAGACTACGAGCAGTACTTC. This sequence encodes CASSLKGTDYEQYF.